This T cell receptor (beta chain) is from a study of CD8 T cells in Susac syndrome. After extraction with the RNeasy kit, about 0.45 to 1 ug of the RNA was reverse transcribed using random hexamers. TCRdb used MiXCR to reprocess the immunoSEQ multiplex PCR reads, holding one entry per CDR3 protein. This sample carries about 180,000 distinct CDR3 sequences, roughly 95% of them seen once, and the ten largest clones take about 0.16%. The receptor was derived from a human donor with multiple sclerosis. Material for sequencing was CD8+ T cells from PBMCs.

The CDR3 region is CASSYSGAGASTDTQYF. CDR3 DNA: TGTGCCAGCAGTTACTCAGGAGCAGGGGCTAGCACAGATACGCAGTATTTT. The gene calls are TRBV6-5 and TRBJ2-3; a possible D gene is TRBD1 (6 bases). Trimming removed 0 bases from V and 0 bases from J, with 13 bases in between. CDR3 length equals 17 residues. Germline CDR1 MNHEY, CDR2 SVGAGI.